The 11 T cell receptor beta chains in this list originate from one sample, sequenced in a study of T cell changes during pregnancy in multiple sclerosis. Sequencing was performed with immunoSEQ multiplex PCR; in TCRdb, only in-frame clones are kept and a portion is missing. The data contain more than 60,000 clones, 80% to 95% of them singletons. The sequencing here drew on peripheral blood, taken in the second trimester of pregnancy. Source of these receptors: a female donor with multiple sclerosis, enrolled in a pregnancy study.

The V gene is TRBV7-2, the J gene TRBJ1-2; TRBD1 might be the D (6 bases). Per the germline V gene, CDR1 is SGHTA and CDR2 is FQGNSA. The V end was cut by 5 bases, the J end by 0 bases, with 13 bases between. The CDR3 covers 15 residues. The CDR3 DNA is TGTGCCAGCAGCACGACAGGCGCCGCTAACTATGGCTACACCTTC. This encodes CASSTTGAANYGYTF.

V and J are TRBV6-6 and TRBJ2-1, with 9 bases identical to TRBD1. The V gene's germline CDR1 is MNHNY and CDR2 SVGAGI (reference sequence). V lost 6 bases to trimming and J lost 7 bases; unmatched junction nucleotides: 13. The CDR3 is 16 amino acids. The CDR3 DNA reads TGTGCCAGCAGCCTATTACAGGGGGCTCTGGGAAATGAGCAGTTCTTC. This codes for CASSLLQGALGNEQFF.

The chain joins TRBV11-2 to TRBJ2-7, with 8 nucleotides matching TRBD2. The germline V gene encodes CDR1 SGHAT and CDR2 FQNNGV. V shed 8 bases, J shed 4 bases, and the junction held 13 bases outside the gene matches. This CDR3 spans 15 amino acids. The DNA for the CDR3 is TGTGCCAGCCACCCCAGAGCGGGAGAATTTTACGAGCAGTACTTC. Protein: CASHPRAGEFYEQYF.

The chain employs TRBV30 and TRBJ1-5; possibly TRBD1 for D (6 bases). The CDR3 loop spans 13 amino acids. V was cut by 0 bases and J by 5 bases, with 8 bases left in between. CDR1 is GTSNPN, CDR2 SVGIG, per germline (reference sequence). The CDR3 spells CAWSVEGDQPQHF. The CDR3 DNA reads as TGTGCCTGGAGTGTAGAGGGGGATCAGCCCCAGCATTTT. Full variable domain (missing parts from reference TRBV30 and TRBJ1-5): SQTIHQWPATLVQPVGSPLSLECTVEGTSNPNLYWYRQAAGRGLQLLFYSVGIGQISSEVPQNLSASRPQDRQFILSSKKLLLSDSGFYLCAWSVEGDQPQHFGDGTRLSIL.

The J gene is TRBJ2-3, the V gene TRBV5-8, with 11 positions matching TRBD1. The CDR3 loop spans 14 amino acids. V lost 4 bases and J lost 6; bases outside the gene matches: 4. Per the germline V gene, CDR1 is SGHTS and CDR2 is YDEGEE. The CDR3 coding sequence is TGTGCCAGCAGCCCCGGACAGGGGGCTGATACGCAGTATTTT. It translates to CASSPGQGADTQYF.

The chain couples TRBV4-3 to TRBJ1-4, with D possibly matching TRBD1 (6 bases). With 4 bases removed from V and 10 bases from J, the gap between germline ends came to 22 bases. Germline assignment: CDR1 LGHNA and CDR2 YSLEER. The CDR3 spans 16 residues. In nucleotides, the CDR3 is TGCGCCAGCAGCCGGGCCGTCGACAGGTGGGGTGGAAAACTGTTTTTT. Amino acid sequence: CASSRAVDRWGGKLFF.

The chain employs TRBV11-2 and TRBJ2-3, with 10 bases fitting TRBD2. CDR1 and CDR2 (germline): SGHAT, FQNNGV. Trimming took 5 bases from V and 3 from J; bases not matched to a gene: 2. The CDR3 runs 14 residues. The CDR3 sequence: CASSQGLATDTQYF. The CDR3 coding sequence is TGTGCCAGCAGCCAGGGACTAGCGACAGATACGCAGTATTTT.

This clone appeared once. The CDR3 here is CASSVAGQGGTEAFF. As DNA, the CDR3 is TGTGCCAGCAGCGTAGCGGGACAGGGCGGTACTGAAGCTTTCTTT. V usage is TRBV9 and J usage is TRBJ1-1; 9 bases are shared with TRBD1. The CDR3 runs to 15 residues. Trimming at V came to 0 bases and at J to 5 bases, leaving 5 bases not matched to a gene. Germline values: CDR1 SGDLS, CDR2 YYNGEE. Based on the CDR3 plus reference TRBV9 and TRBJ1-1, the full variable domain is DSGVTQTPKHLITATGQRVTLRCSPRSGDLSVYWYQQSLDQGLQFLIQYYNGEERAKGNILERFSAQQFPDLHSELNLSSLELGDSALYFCASSVAGQGGTEAFFGQGTRLTVV.

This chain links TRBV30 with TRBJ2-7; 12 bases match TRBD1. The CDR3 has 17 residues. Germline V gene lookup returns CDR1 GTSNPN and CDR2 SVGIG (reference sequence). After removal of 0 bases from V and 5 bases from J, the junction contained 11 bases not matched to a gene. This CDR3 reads CAWSVLVGQGAVHEQYF. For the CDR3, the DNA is TGTGCCTGGAGTGTATTGGTGGGACAGGGGGCGGTTCACGAGCAGTACTTC.

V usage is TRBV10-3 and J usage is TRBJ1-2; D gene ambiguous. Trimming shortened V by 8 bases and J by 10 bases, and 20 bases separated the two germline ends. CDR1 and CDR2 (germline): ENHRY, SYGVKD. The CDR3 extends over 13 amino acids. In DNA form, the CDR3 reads TGTGCCATCCCCGGGAGGGATTCTGCTAACTACACCTTC. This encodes CAIPGRDSANYTF.

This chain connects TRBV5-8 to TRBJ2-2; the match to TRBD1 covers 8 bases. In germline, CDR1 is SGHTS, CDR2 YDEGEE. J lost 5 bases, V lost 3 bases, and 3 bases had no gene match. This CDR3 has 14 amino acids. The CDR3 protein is CASSWRQGTGELFF. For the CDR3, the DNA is TGTGCCAGCAGCTGGCGACAGGGGACCGGGGAGCTGTTTTTT.